A single sample is the source of the 29 T cell receptor beta chains below, sequenced in a study of beta chain features in type 1 diabetes. Regarding the study as a whole: Patients with Type 1 diabetes showed moderately but significantly shorter TCRB CDR3s in all four CD4+ subsets.

cDNA synthesis used the whole RNA isolate, giving expressed TCRB sequences. This table comes from immunoSEQ multiplex PCR, and its TCRdb copy is limited to in-frame clones, with some not included. The data hold roughly 350,000 clones, with about 10% observed a single time. Their target antigens are unknown. Specimen: central memory CD4+ T cells from blood. The receptors originated from a man aged 25 to 40 with type 1 diabetes.

This clone was detected only a few times. CDR3 nucleotides: TGCGCCAGCAGCTTGGGGGCACAGGGTAACTATGGCTACACCTTC. It yields the protein CASSLGAQGNYGYTF. The chain uses TRBV5-1 and TRBJ1-2, with a possible D match to TRBD1 (6 bases). There are 15 residues in the CDR3. Germline loops: CDR1 SGHRS, CDR2 YFSETQ. Deletions cut 0 bases from V and 1 base from J, with 10 bases between. The full variable domain, completed using reference TRBV5-1 and TRBJ1-2, is KAGVTQTPRYLIKTRGQQVTLSCSPISGHRSVSWYQQTPGQGLQFLFEYFSETQRNKGNFPGRFSGRQFSNSRSEMNVSTLELGDSALYLCASSLGAQGNYGYTFGSGTRLTVV.

This clone was detected only a few times. This sequence joins TRBV5-1 and TRBJ2-6, with D unclear. Germline lookup yields CDR1 SGHRS and CDR2 YFSETQ. Between the trimmed V and J ends, which lost 0 bases and 0 bases, there was a span of 7 bases. The CDR3 runs to 16 residues. CDR3 amino acids: CASSLVINSGANVLTF. The CDR3 nucleotides read TGCGCCAGCAGCTTGGTCATAAACTCTGGGGCCAACGTCCTGACTTTC.

In this sample, this clone turned up a few times. The chain combines TRBV7-3 with TRBJ1-1, with 10 positions matching TRBD1. This CDR3 region has 16 residues. Germline CDR1 is SGHTA and CDR2 is FQGTGA. With V trimmed by 4 bases and J by 3 bases, 8 bases remained unmatched. The CDR3, as DNA: TGTGCCAGCAGCTCCCTGGGGACAGGGGTTCACACTGAAGCTTTCTTT. Residues: CASSSLGTGVHTEAFF.

The genes are TRBV6-5 and TRBJ2-7; D gene unclear. The CDR3 is 14 residues long. V lost 5 bases and J 2 bases, leaving 13 bases between the germline ends. Germline V gives CDR1 MNHEY, CDR2 SVGAGI. The CDR3 sequence: CASSSVGLTYEQYF. Here the CDR3 DNA reads TGTGCCAGCAGTAGTGTCGGCCTTACCTACGAGCAGTACTTC.

The chain recombines TRBV5-1 with TRBJ2-5, with D perhaps TRBD1 (6 bases). This CDR3 is 14 amino acids long. V was trimmed by 4 bases and J by 1 base, leaving 11 bases between them. CDR1 SGHRS and CDR2 YFSETQ come from the germline V gene. The CDR3, as DNA: TGCGCCAGCAGCCCAGGGGCCTCCCAAGAGACCCAGTACTTC. Translating gives CASSPGASQETQYF.

This clone was counted between two and nine times. The rearrangement links TRBV11-3 to TRBJ2-3; unclear D gene. The germline V gene has CDR1 SGHNT and CDR2 YENEEA. V lost 6 bases and J 2 bases, leaving 6 bases between the germline ends. The CDR3 contains 12 residues. CDR3 DNA sequence: TGTGCCAGCAGTCTATACACAGATACGCAGTATTTT. This gives the protein CASSLYTDTQYF.

This clone was recorded many times. The chain employs TRBV2 and TRBJ2-1; 7 bases are a match to TRBD1. The CDR3 has 13 amino acids. Germline trimming cut 8 bases from V and 5 bases from J; bases unmatched to any gene: 6. The germline V gene has CDR1 SNHLY and CDR2 FYNNEI. The chain's CDR3 is CASATGPDNEQFF. CDR3 DNA sequence: TGTGCCAGCGCGACAGGGCCAGACAATGAGCAGTTCTTC.

This clone was counted ten times or more. This chain links TRBV7-9 with TRBJ1-1; 8 bases are a match to TRBD1. Per germline, CDR1 SEHNR and CDR2 FQNEAQ (reference sequence). There are 13 residues in the CDR3. After removal of 4 bases from V and 7 bases from J, the junction contained 5 bases not matched to a gene. The CDR3 sequence: CASSWTGNGEAFF. The CDR3 region has the DNA TGTGCCAGCAGCTGGACAGGGAATGGTGAAGCTTTCTTT.

The chain links TRBV9 to TRBJ2-3; D tentatively reads TRBD1 or TRBD2 (5 bases each). Per germline, CDR1 SGDLS and CDR2 YYNGEE. Between the trimmed V and J ends, which lost 6 bases and 4 bases, there was a span of 15 bases. CDR3 size: 14 residues. As DNA, the CDR3 is TGTGCCAGCACCCTAGGGACGTACTCAGATACGCAGTATTTT. Translation: CASTLGTYSDTQYF. Combining the CDR3 with reference TRBV9 and TRBJ2-3 gives the whole variable domain DSGVTQTPKHLITATGQRVTLRCSPRSGDLSVYWYQQSLDQGLQFLIQYYNGEERAKGNILERFSAQQFPDLHSELNLSSLELGDSALYFCASTLGTYSDTQYFGPGTRLTVL.

This chain uses TRBV9 with TRBJ2-1; D is unresolved. V was shortened by 1 base and J by 5 bases, with 13 bases between the two germline ends. The germline V gene encodes CDR1 SGDLS and CDR2 YYNGEE. The CDR3 extends over 15 amino acids. This CDR3 is CASSVSVSSNNEQFF. CDR3 DNA sequence: TGTGCCAGCAGCGTAAGCGTGAGTTCGAACAATGAGCAGTTCTTC.

The chain has TRBV27 and TRBJ2-1; TRBD2 matches at 13 bases. The length of the CDR3 is 14 residues. With 8 bases clipped from V and 10 bases from J, the junction kept 8 bases outside the gene matches. The germline CDR1 and CDR2 sequences are MNHEY and SMNVEV (reference sequence). Here the CDR3 reads CASGGLAGDREQFF. DNA of the CDR3: TGTGCCAGCGGAGGACTAGCGGGAGACAGGGAGCAGTTCTTC.

The chain has TRBV28 and TRBJ1-5; D is undetermined. The CDR3 runs to 17 residues. V lost 6 bases and J lost 0, with 18 bases in between. From germline, CDR1 is MDHEN and CDR2 SYDVKM. This chain's CDR3 is CASSPPLRTDSNQPQHF. CDR3 DNA: TGTGCCAGCAGCCCACCCCTTAGGACGGATAGCAATCAGCCCCAGCATTTT. Full variable domain (remainder filled in from reference TRBV28 and TRBJ1-5): DVKVTQSSRYLVKRTGEKVFLECVQDMDHENMFWYRQDPGLGLRLIYFSYDVKMKEKGDIPEGYSVSREKKERFSLILESASTNQTSMYLCASSPPLRTDSNQPQHFGDGTRLSIL.

This clone was counted a few times. The V call is TRBV5-4, the J call TRBJ2-5; D unclear. This CDR3 comprises 13 residues. Trimming shortened V by 0 bases and J by 6 bases, and 9 bases separated the two germline ends. From germline, CDR1 is SGHNT and CDR2 YYREEE (reference sequence). CDR3 sequence reads: CASSLVQLKTQYF. The CDR3 DNA is TGTGCCAGCAGCTTGGTACAGCTTAAGACCCAGTACTTC.

This clone was seen only a few times. The DNA for the CDR3 is TGCGCCAGCAGCCAAGATAGAGGCGGCTATGGCTACACCTTC. Protein: CASSQDRGGYGYTF. The V call is TRBV4-3, the J call TRBJ1-2, with no clear D. The V gene lost 0 bases and the J gene lost 4 bases, with 9 bases spanning the gap. Germline V gives CDR1 LGHNA, CDR2 YSLEER. The CDR3 has 14 amino acids.

There are a few counts of this clone. The genes are TRBV5-4 and TRBJ2-5, with no clear D. The length of the CDR3 is 14 residues. Deletions cut 3 bases from V and 5 bases from J, with 14 bases between. The V gene's germline CDR1 is SGHNT and CDR2 YYREEE (reference sequence). Here the CDR3 reads CASSSRTLSETQYF. CDR3 bases: TGTGCCAGCAGCTCCAGGACCTTGTCGGAGACCCAGTACTTC.

CDR3: CASRFYDEQYF. Written as DNA, the CDR3 is TGTGCCAGCAGGTTCTATGACGAGCAGTACTTC. The chain has TRBV25-1 and TRBJ2-7; no clear D. This CDR3 region has 11 residues. CDR1 is MGHDK and CDR2 is SYGVNS in the germline V gene. Trimming took 6 bases from V and 5 from J, leaving 8 bases between them.

This clone came up a few times. This chain connects TRBV19 to TRBJ1-4, with D tentatively TRBD1 (5 bases). With 6 bases removed from V and 8 bases from J, the gap between germline ends came to 10 bases. The CDR3 loop spans 12 amino acids. Germline CDR1 LNHDA, CDR2 SQIVND (reference sequence). CDR3 sequence (DNA): TGTGCCAGTAGGGCTTGGGGCGAAAAACTGTTTTTT. Its translation is CASRAWGEKLFF.

CDR3 DNA: TGCGCCAGCAGCCAAGATTTTGTAGAGACCCAGTACTTC. Its protein product is CASSQDFVETQYF. V gene TRBV4-1 combines with J gene TRBJ2-5; no clear D. V was trimmed by 0 bases and J by 4 bases, leaving 6 bases between them. CDR1 is MGHRA and CDR2 is YSYEKL in the germline V gene. The CDR3 is made up of 13 amino acids.

On this clone itself: The same CDR3 arises from other DNA sequences in this sample as well. V and J are TRBV5-1 and TRBJ2-1; D uncertain. V lost 0 bases and J lost 0, with 7 bases in between. Germline CDR1 SGHRS, CDR2 YFSETQ. This CDR3 region has 15 residues. CDR3 sequence reads: CASSLESSSYNEQFF. In nucleotides, the CDR3 is TGCGCCAGCAGCTTGGAGAGCAGCTCCTACAATGAGCAGTTCTTC.

This chain connects TRBV20-1 to TRBJ2-3; D gene uncertain. The CDR3 runs 11 residues. V dropped 6 bases and J dropped 0 bases, with 4 bases sitting between them. Germline V CDR1 and CDR2: DFQATT, SNEGSKA (reference sequence). CDR3 bases: TGCAGTGCGTATAGCACAGATACGCAGTATTTT. This codes for CSAYSTDTQYF.

Many counts were recorded for this clone. CDR3 sequence: CASSLTGTSGTYNEQFF. The CDR3 nucleotides are TGTGCCAGCAGCTTAACCGGGACTAGCGGGACCTACAATGAGCAGTTCTTC. The V and J genes are TRBV7-2 and TRBJ2-1; TRBD2 agrees at 13 bases. This CDR3 is built from 17 residues. Germline CDR1 reads SGHTA; CDR2 reads FQGNSA. J lost 2 bases, V lost 2 bases, and 3 bases had no gene match.

V is TRBV5-4 and J is TRBJ1-4, with 8 bases lining up with TRBD1. The CDR3 spans 14 residues. Germline-derived CDR1 and CDR2 are SGHNT and YYREEE (reference sequence). V was pared by 5 bases and J by 7 bases, with 7 bases of the junction left unmatched. The CDR3 DNA is TGTGCCAGCAGTCCCGACAGGGGCGGTGAAAAACTGTTTTTT. Amino acid sequence: CASSPDRGGEKLFF. The full variable domain, rest sourced from reference TRBV5-4 and TRBJ1-4, is ETGVTQSPTHLIKTRGQQVTLRCSSQSGHNTVSWYQQALGQGPQFIFQYYREEENGRGNFPPRFSGLQFPNYSSELNVNALELDDSALYLCASSPDRGGEKLFFGSGTQLSVL.

This clone has only a few counts. One junction end does not reproduce the germline sequence, and a read error may be involved. The J gene is TRBJ2-7, the V gene TRBV11-2; possibly TRBD2 for D (5 bases). The germline V gene encodes CDR1 SGHAT and CDR2 FQNNGV. The CDR3 extends over 13 amino acids. The CDR3 DNA follows: TGTGCCAGCAGCCTGACGAGGGATCTACGTACGCAGTTC. Translated, it gives CASSLTRDLRTQF.

This clone has just a few counts. The chain carries TRBV5-1 and TRBJ2-5; D is unclear. The V and J ends lost 2 bases and 9 bases respectively, with 14 bases between them. Germline V lookup: CDR1 SGHRS, CDR2 YFSETQ. The length of the CDR3 is 13 residues. The DNA for the CDR3 is TGCGCCAGCAGCTTAACTACCCTTGGGGCCCAGTACTTC. It encodes CASSLTTLGAQYF.

This clone was counted a few times. The chain uses TRBV7-9 and TRBJ2-1; D uncertain. V shed 2 bases and J shed 7 bases, with 6 bases lying between them. The V gene's germline CDR1 is SEHNR and CDR2 FQNEAQ (reference sequence). There are 12 residues in the CDR3. The CDR3 loop reads CASSLSWNEQFF. The CDR3 DNA is TGTGCCAGCAGCTTATCGTGGAATGAGCAGTTCTTC. Full variable domain (remainder filled in from reference TRBV7-9 and TRBJ2-1): DTGVSQNPRHKITKRGQNVTFRCDPISEHNRLYWYRQTLGQGPEFLTYFQNEAQLEKSRLLSDRFSAERPKGSFSTLEIQRTEQGDSAMYLCASSLSWNEQFFGPGTRLTVL.

This clone was observed many times. The chain is built from TRBV10-3 and TRBJ1-4, with D possibly matching TRBD1 (5 bases). Germline V lookup: CDR1 ENHRY, CDR2 SYGVKD. V shed 6 bases and J shed 5 bases, with 10 bases lying between them. This CDR3 contains 13 residues. Written as DNA, the CDR3 is TGTGCCATCAGAGGGACTCAAAATGAAAAACTGTTTTTT. Its translation is CAIRGTQNEKLFF.

This rearrangement joins TRBV6-1 to TRBJ1-1; D ambiguous. There are 13 residues in the CDR3. Germline V lookup: CDR1 MNHNS, CDR2 SASEGT. Trimming took off 7 bases at V and 4 bases at J, with 13 bases between the two ends. The CDR3 region is CASTNDLGTEAFF. The CDR3 nucleotides read TGTGCCAGCACTAATGATCTGGGCACTGAAGCTTTCTTT.

This clone appeared a few times. The chain couples TRBV7-6 to TRBJ2-7; D not resolved. Germline-derived CDR1 and CDR2 are SGHVS and FNYEAQ. V was pared by 11 bases and J by 0 bases, with 8 bases between. The CDR3 consists of 11 residues. The CDR3 reads CAGQSSYEQYF. CDR3 coding DNA: TGTGCCGGCCAGAGCTCCTACGAGCAGTACTTC.

In its sample, this clone was seen a few times. V is TRBV6-5 and J is TRBJ2-1; a possible D gene is TRBD1 (5 bases). Trimming removed 6 bases at V and 0 bases at J, with 12 bases between. Per germline, CDR1 MNHEY and CDR2 SVGAGI. This CDR3 is 15 amino acids long. CDR3 nucleotides: TGTGCCAGCAGCCGCGACAGAGACTCCTACAATGAGCAGTTCTTC. It is translated as CASSRDRDSYNEQFF.